This is a list of T cell receptor beta chains from one sample in a study of T-cell memory formation after mild COVID-19. Via MiXCR, TCRdb re-called the 5' RACE reads, giving one row per CDR3 protein. The sample carries about 190,000 distinct CDR3 sequences, over 20% recorded once. The specimen was PBMCs or a T cell subset sorted from them (not recorded which). Source of these receptors: an adult woman who had mild COVID-19 (a few samples of this study predate the infection). Cell type and time point are not known. Both conserved end residues are part of each CDR3.

v_gene	CDR3aa
TRBV12-3/TRBV12-4	CASNLPGTSGTDTQYF
TRBV4-3	CASSQSGTGVTKNIQYF
TRBV4-3	CASSQDGPTSGSTNEQYF
TRBV7-9	CASSLAVGGFTDTQYF
TRBV15	CATSRRLAKDEQFF
TRBV7-9	CASSQGGLNQPQHF
TRBV3-1	CASSQELAGGRNTDTQYF
TRBV5-1	CASSLEGEAEQFF
TRBV6-6	CASTKRGTSGDTQYF
TRBV12-3/TRBV12-4	CASTAASGIPYEQYF
TRBV7-9	CASSSAVGAYGYTF
TRBV20-1	CSAPDLLSSYEQYF
TRBV24-1	CATMGETDEKLFF
TRBV24-1	CATSDSRQVRDTGELFF
TRBV9	CASSAGDPHTEAFF
TRBV24-1	CATSVGQGSGYTF
TRBV27	CASSSGTETRAGYTF
TRBV29-1	CSVTGVWGANVLTF
TRBV6-5	CASSYSGQGSNEQYF